What follows are 19 T cell receptor beta chains derived from one specimen sequenced in a study of CD8+ T cells in alopecia areata. Extraction of RNA preceded its reverse transcription into cDNA, which served as the sequencing template. TCRdb keeps only in-frame clones here, not all; method: immunoSEQ multiplex PCR. The table lists under 350,000 clones, with no singletons. Pooled cutaneous lymph node cells were sorted using CD4, CD8alpha, NKG2D, NKG2ACE and other markers. Material for sequencing was CD4+ T cells sorted from a lymph node. Receptor source: a C3H/HeJ mouse with alopecia areata. This strain's MHC haplotype is H2-k.

This clone has just a few counts. Here the gene names and germline are mouse. The DNA ends 4 residues before the CDR3 does, and the rest of the CDR3 is filled in from the germline J gene. V gene TRBV14 combines with J gene TRBJ2-5; 9 positions match TRBD2. This CDR3 is built from 15 residues. CDR1 and CDR2 from the germline V gene are SGHDT and FRDEAV. The V segment lost 2 bases and the J segment 1 base; nucleotides outside the gene matches: 2. CDR3 DNA (partial): TGTGCCAGCAGTTTGCTGGGGGGGTACCAAGAC. Encoded protein: CASSLLGGYQD. The entire CDR3 sequence reads CASSLLGGYQDTQYF.

The table lists this clone with many counts. Gene names refer to mouse genes. Read data end 4 residues before the CDR3 end; the end is taken from the germline J gene. J is TRBJ2-3 and V is TRBV17; D is possibly TRBD2 (6 bases). CDR3 length: 14 amino acids. Trimming shortened V by 2 bases and J by 3 bases, and 9 bases separated the two germline ends. Germline CDR1 and CDR2: MNHDT and YYDKIL. The CDR3 reads CASSRLGEAETLYF. The CDR3 DNA, read in part, is TGTGCTAGCAGTAGATTGGGGGAGGCAGAA.

Regarding this clone: Genes here carry mouse names. Read data end 4 residues before the CDR3 end; the end is taken from the germline J gene. The rearrangement links TRBV13-2 to TRBJ2-5; tentative D call: TRBD1 (6 bases). Trimming cost V 3 bases and J 3 bases, with 8 bases left between them. Germline assignment: CDR1 NNHNN and CDR2 SYGAGS (reference sequence). This CDR3 has 13 residues. Incomplete CDR3 DNA: TGTGCCAGCGGTGCCGGGACACAAGAC. It encodes CASGAGTQD. The full CDR3 is CASGAGTQDTQYF.

This clone was seen only a few times. Mouse gene names apply. The read halts 4 residues ahead of the CDR3 end, with the missing end drawn from the germline J gene. The V and J genes are TRBV16 and TRBJ2-3, with 12 positions matching TRBD2. CDR1 is SGHSA and CDR2 is FRNQAP in the germline V gene. V dropped 0 bases and J dropped 0; count of bases not matched to a gene: 4. The CDR3 has 18 residues. The CDR3 reads CASSLEETGGASAETLYF. CDR3 bases read: TGTGCAAGCAGCTTAGAAGAGACTGGGGGGGCTAGTGCAGAA. The whole variable domain, remainder taken from reference TRBV16 and TRBJ2-3, is NAGVIQTPRHKVTGKGQEATLWCEPISGHSAVFWYRQTIVQGLEFLTYFRNQAPIDDSGMPKERFSAQMPNQSHSTLKIQSTQPQDSAVYLCASSLEETGGASAETLYFGSGTRLTVL.

This clone was seen many times. Mouse names are used for the genes. The read comes to an end 4 residues before the CDR3 does, leaving the germline J gene to fill in the end. Distinct nucleotide sequences in the sample also encode this CDR3. This rearrangement joins TRBV13-3 to TRBJ2-7; unclear D gene. Germline V gene sequence: CDR1 NNHDY, CDR2 SYVADS. The CDR3 runs 11 residues. V was cut by 2 bases and J by 3 bases, with 3 bases left in between. CDR3 sequence: CASSDNYEQYF. Partial CDR3 DNA: TGTGCCAGCAGTGACAACTAT.

In this sample, this clone turned up a few times. Gene names are mouse gene names. The read ends 4 residues before the CDR3 terminus; that terminus is restored from the germline J gene. The chain combines TRBV19 with TRBJ2-7, with 12 bases that match TRBD2. CDR3 length: 16 residues. CDR1 and CDR2 from the germline V gene are FNHDT and SITEND (reference sequence). The CDR3 bases that were read are TGTGCCAGCAGATCCCCGCCCGGGACTGGGGGGTAT. This translates into CASRSPPGTGGY. The full CDR3 sequence reads CASRSPPGTGGYEQYF.

In this sample, this clone turned up a few times. Gene names and germline refer to mouse. The read halts 3 residues ahead of the CDR3 end, with the missing end drawn from the germline J gene. This rearrangement joins TRBV13-2 to TRBJ1-6, with 8 bases lining up with TRBD1. TRBJ1-6 is known as an ORF, though its function is uncertain. The CDR3 extends over 16 amino acids. CDR1 and CDR2 (germline): NNHNN, SYGAGS (reference sequence). V was clipped by 0 bases and J by 5 bases; unmatched bases: 4. This CDR3 is CASGDVQGADNSPLYF. The DNA read from the CDR3 is TGTGCCAGCGGTGATGTCCAGGGGGCGGATAATTCGCCC.

Regarding this clone: Mouse gene names and germline throughout. The read is 4 residues too short to cover the CDR3 end, so that end is filled in from the germline J gene. Other DNA sequences from this sample encode an identical CDR3 as well. This chain uses TRBV13-3 with TRBJ1-2, with no clear D. V was cut by 1 base and J by 1 base, with 2 bases left in between. The CDR3 length is 12 residues. CDR1 NNHDY and CDR2 SYVADS come from the germline V gene. The CDR3 reads CASSDQNSDYTF. The sequenced part of the CDR3 DNA is TGTGCCAGCAGTGATCAAAACTCC.

With respect to this clone: The genes are named according to mouse. The read comes to an end 4 residues before the CDR3 does, leaving the germline J gene to fill in the end. This specimen includes other DNA sequences encoding the same CDR3. V usage is TRBV13-2 and J usage is TRBJ1-2, with D possibly matching TRBD1 (6 bases). The V gene's germline CDR1 is NNHNN and CDR2 SYGAGS (reference sequence). The CDR3 contains 13 residues. Deletions cut 5 bases from V and 1 base from J, with 9 bases between. The DNA read from the CDR3 is TGTGCCAGCGGGGGGACAATAAACTCC. The encoded protein is CASGGTINS. The entire CDR3 protein reads CASGGTINSDYTF.

This clone turned up a few times. Genes and germline are mouse. The same CDR3 is also encoded by other DNA sequences in this sample. The covered CDR3 bases are TGTGCCAGCAGTTTTGGGACAGGAAGCTCCTAT. This codes for CASSFGTGSSY. Given in full, the CDR3 is CASSFGTGSSYEQYF. This rearrangement joins TRBV14 to TRBJ2-7, with 8 positions matching TRBD1. The read falls 4 residues short of the CDR3 end, and the missing part is taken from the germline J gene. In germline, CDR1 is SGHDT, CDR2 FRDEAV. V shed 2 bases and J 0 bases; nucleotides not matched to a gene: 4. The CDR3 covers 15 residues.

In regard to this clone: The genes are named according to mouse. The CDR3 end lies 4 residues beyond the end of the read and is filled in from the germline J gene. The chain joins TRBV31 to TRBJ2-3; D is possibly TRBD1 (6 bases). Germline-derived CDR1 and CDR2 are GKSSPN and SITVG. The CDR3 consists of 16 residues. Trimming took off 0 bases at V and 0 bases at J, with 13 bases between the two ends. CDR3 region: CAWSLMAGASAETLYF. CDR3 DNA (partial): TGTGCCTGGAGTCTAATGGCAGGGGCTAGTGCAGAA.

This clone was picked up a small number of times. Genes and germline are mouse. Read data end 4 residues before the CDR3 end; the end is taken from the germline J gene. The J gene is TRBJ2-5, the V gene TRBV13-1, with D unclear. Germline CDR1 reads NSHNY; CDR2 reads SYGAGN. The length of the CDR3 is 13 residues. CDR3 protein: CASSDDQKDTQYF. CDR3 DNA (partial): TGTGCCAGCAGTGATGACCAGAAAGAC.

A note on this clone: The gene names given are mouse names. The CDR3 extends 4 residues past the end of the read, so its final part is completed from the germline J gene. V usage is TRBV19 and J usage is TRBJ2-1; TRBD1 aligns across 9 bases. CDR3 length: 14 amino acids. Unmatched junction bases numbered 4, after V lost 5 bases and J lost 4 bases. CDR1 is FNHDT, CDR2 SITEND, per germline (reference sequence). CDR3: CASRPGTGYAEQFF. CDR3 DNA (partial): TGTGCCAGCAGACCCGGGACAGGGTATGCT.

Concerning this clone itself: Germline and genes: mouse. The read is 4 residues too short to cover the CDR3 end, so that end is filled in from the germline J gene. The sample contains more than one DNA sequence encoding this CDR3. The V and J genes are TRBV5 and TRBJ2-1; the D gene is possibly TRBD2 (6 bases). The CDR3 runs 14 residues. V dropped 1 base and J dropped 3 bases, with 7 bases sitting between them. Germline V CDR1 and CDR2: LGHNA, YNLKQL (reference sequence). CDR3 protein: CASSQAGGYAEQFF. CDR3 bases read: TGTGCCAGCAGCCAAGCGGGGGGCTATGCT.

This clone was found a few times. Gene names follow the mouse nomenclature. The sequenced fragment ends 4 residues before the CDR3 boundary, so the rest is inferred from the germline J gene. This chain joins TRBV19 and TRBJ2-7; no clear D gene. Germline V lookup: CDR1 FNHDT, CDR2 SITEND (reference sequence). With 4 bases removed from V and 1 base from J, the gap between germline ends came to 6 bases. There are 12 residues in the CDR3. The sequenced part of the CDR3 DNA is TGTGCCAGCAGTCCAGAGTCCTAT. Its translation: CASSPESY. The full CDR3 protein reads CASSPESYEQYF.

In regard to this clone: Germline and genes: mouse. Sequencing ends 4 residues short of the CDR3 end; the germline J gene provides the rest. The chain has TRBV13-1 and TRBJ2-5, with TRBD2 matching 8 bases. The CDR3 is 12 amino acids. Germline assignment: CDR1 NSHNY and CDR2 SYGAGN. CDR3 bases read: TGTGCCAGCAGGGGACTGGCAGAC. Translating it yields CASRGLAD. The whole CDR3 sequence reads CASRGLADTQYF.

With regard to this clone: The germline and genes are mouse ones. Read sequence stops 3 residues before the CDR3 end, and the germline J gene provides the missing end. The gene calls are TRBV12-2 and TRBJ1-3; D might be TRBD1 (5 bases). CDR3 length: 12 amino acids. Trimming took off 0 bases at V and 8 bases at J, with 7 bases between the two ends. The germline CDR1 and CDR2 sequences are SGHLS and HYDKME. The sequenced part of the CDR3 DNA is TGTGCCAGCTCTCTCCAGGGATATACG. Protein sequence: CASSLQGYT. The entire CDR3 sequence reads CASSLQGYTLYF. Based on the CDR3 plus reference TRBV12-2 and TRBJ1-3, the full variable domain is NSGVVQSPRYIIKGKGERSILKCIPISGHLSVAWYQQTQGQELKFFIQHYDKMERDKGNLPSRFSVQQFDDYHSEMNMSALELEDSAVYFCASSLQGYTLYFGEGSRLIVV.

This clone has a handful of counts. Mouse gene names apply. The read falls 4 residues short of the CDR3 end, and the missing part is taken from the germline J gene. The V gene is TRBV13-3, the J gene TRBJ1-2, with TRBD1 matching 7 bases. The CDR3 extends over 14 amino acids. Losses at the gene ends were 2 bases for V and 0 bases for J; bases not matched to a gene: 1. Germline V gives CDR1 NNHDY, CDR2 SYVADS. CDR3 DNA, as far as it was read: TGTGCCAGCAGTGACAGGGGGTCAAACTCC. Residues: CASSDRGSNS. The CDR3 in its entirety is CASSDRGSNSDYTF.

This clone was counted a few times. The gene names given are mouse names. The CDR3 end lies 4 residues beyond the end of the read and is filled in from the germline J gene. This chain uses TRBV13-2 with TRBJ2-5; TRBD2 agrees at 8 bases. Germline assignment: CDR1 NNHNN and CDR2 SYGAGS (reference sequence). The CDR3 covers 16 residues. This CDR3 reads CASGDPRGGAEDTQYF. CDR3 DNA, as far as it was read: TGTGCCAGCGGTGATCCCCGGGGGGGCGCGGAGGAC.